The sequence of this T cell receptor beta chain was determined in a study of cytomegalovirus exposure and HLA in healthy donors. The PCR made use of 60 Vbeta and 13 Jbeta primers. Some clones are missing from TCRdb's copy, which holds only in-frame ones; the method was immunoSEQ multiplex PCR. The sample lists around 150,000 clones, about 79% occurring once. This clone was observed a few times. V dropped 4 bases and J dropped 1 base, with 8 bases sitting between them. CDR1 and CDR2 from the germline V gene are LNHDA and SQIVND (reference sequence). The CDR3 extends over 14 amino acids. The sequence was obtained from a woman aged 50 to 60 in good health and CMV-seropositive. Sequencing used PBMCs. V usage is TRBV19 and J usage is TRBJ1-5, with D unclear. CDR3: CASSSYGSNQPQHF. CDR3 nucleotide sequence: TGTGCCAGTAGTAGCTACGGGAGCAATCAGCCCCAGCATTTT.